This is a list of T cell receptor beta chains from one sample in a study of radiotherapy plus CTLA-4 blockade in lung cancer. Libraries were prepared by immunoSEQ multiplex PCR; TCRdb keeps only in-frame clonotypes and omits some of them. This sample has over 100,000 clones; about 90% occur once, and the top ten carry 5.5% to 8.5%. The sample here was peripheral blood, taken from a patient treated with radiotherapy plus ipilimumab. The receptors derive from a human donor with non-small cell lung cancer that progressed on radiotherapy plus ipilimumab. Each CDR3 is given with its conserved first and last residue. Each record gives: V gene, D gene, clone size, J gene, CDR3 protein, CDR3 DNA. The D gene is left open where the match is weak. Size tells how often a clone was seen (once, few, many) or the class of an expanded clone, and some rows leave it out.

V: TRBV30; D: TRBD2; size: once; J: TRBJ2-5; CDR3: CASSRPGASGISTTQYF; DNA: TGTGCCTCCTCAAGGCCGGGGGCTAGCGGGATATCCACGACCCAGTACTTC
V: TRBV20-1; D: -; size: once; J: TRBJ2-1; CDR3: CSAEWWDEQFF; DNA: TGCAGTGCGGAATGGTGGGATGAGCAGTTCTTC
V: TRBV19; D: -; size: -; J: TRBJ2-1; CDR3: CASSKDNEQFF; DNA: TGTGCCAGTAGCAAGGACAATGAGCAGTTCTTC
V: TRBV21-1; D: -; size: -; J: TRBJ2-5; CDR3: CASSAGTRETQYF; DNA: TGTGCCAGCAGCGCCGGGACTAGGGAGACCCAGTACTTC
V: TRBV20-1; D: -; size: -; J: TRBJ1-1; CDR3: CSVDSNTEAFF; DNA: TGCAGTGTCGACTCGAACACTGAAGCTTTCTTT
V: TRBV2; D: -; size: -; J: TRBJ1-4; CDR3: CATQLGGEKLFF; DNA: TGTGCCACACAGCTGGGAGGTGAAAAACTGTTTTTT
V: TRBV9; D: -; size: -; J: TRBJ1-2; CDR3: CASSHRRGNTNYGYTF; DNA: TGTGCCAGCAGCCACCGACGGGGAAATACTAACTATGGCTACACCTTC
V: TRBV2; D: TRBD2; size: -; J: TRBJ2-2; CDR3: CASKGLINTGELFF; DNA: TGTGCCAGCAAGGGACTAATAAACACCGGGGAGCTGTTTTTT
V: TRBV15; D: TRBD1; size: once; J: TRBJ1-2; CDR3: CATSKQGLANYGYTF; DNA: TGTGCCACCAGTAAACAGGGGCTAGCTAACTATGGCTACACCTTC
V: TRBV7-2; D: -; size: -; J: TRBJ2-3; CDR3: CASSAWATRNTQYF; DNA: TGTGCCAGCAGTGCTTGGGCGACGAGGAATACGCAGTATTTT
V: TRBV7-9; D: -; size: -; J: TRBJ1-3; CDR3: CASSLAGNTIYF; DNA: TGTGCCAGCAGCTTAGCTGGAAACACCATATATTTT
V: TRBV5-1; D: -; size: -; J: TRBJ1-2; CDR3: CASSLARGSNYGYTF; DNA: TGCGCCAGCAGCTTGGCACGAGGTAGTAACTATGGCTACACCTTC
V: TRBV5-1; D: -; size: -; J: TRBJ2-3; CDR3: CASSPPGAFMSTDTQYF; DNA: TGCGCCAGCAGTCCGCCGGGGGCTTTTATGAGCACAGATACGCAGTATTTT
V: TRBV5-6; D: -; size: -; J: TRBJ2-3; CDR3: CASSLARDSTDTQYF; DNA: TGTGCCAGCAGCTTGGCCCGGGACTCTACAGATACGCAGTATTTT
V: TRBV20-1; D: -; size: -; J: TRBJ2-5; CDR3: CSAILLGSFHF; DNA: TGCAGTGCTATTCTTTTGGGGTCATTCCACTTC
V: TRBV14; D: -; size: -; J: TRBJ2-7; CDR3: CASSQDWGLGGLYEQYF; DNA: TGTGCCAGCAGCCAAGATTGGGGGCTTGGAGGCCTCTACGAGCAGTACTTC
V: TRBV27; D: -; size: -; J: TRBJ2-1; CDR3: CASSLSTLGEQFF; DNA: TGTGCCAGCAGTTTATCGACCCTAGGGGAGCAGTTCTTC
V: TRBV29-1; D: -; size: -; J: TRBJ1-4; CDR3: CSSRVGKNEKLFF; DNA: TGCAGCAGTCGTGTGGGGAAAAACGAAAAACTGTTTTTT
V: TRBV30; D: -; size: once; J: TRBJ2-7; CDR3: CAWSVLYEQYF; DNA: TGTGCCTGGAGTGTACTTTACGAGCAGTACTTC
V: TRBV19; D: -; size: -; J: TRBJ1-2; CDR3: CASSTQNRARGQTF; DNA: TGTGCCAGTAGTACCCAAAACAGGGCACGGGGGCAAACCTTC
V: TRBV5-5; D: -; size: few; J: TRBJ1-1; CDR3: CASSLEAPNTEAFF; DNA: TGTGCCAGCAGCTTGGAGGCGCCGAACACTGAAGCTTTCTTT
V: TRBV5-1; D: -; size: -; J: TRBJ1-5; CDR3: CASSEDGLIEPQHF; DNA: TGCGCCAGCAGCGAGGACGGTTTGATAGAGCCCCAGCATTTT
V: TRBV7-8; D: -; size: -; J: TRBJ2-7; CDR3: CASSLYRGSYEQYF; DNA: TGTGCCAGCAGCTTATATCGCGGATCCTACGAGCAGTACTTC
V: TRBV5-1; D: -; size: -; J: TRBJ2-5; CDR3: CASSGGHKAETQYF; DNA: TGCGCCAGCAGCGGCGGTCACAAGGCGGAGACCCAGTACTTC
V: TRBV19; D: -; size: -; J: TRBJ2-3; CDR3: CASSIVGDTQYF; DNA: TGTGCCAGTAGTATAGTTGGGGATACGCAGTATTTT
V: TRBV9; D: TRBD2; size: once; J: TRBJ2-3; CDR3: CASSVSGRTTDTQYF; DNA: TGTGCCAGCAGCGTTAGCGGGAGAACCACAGATACGCAGTATTTT
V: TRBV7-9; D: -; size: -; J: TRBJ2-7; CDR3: CASSPPGIHEQYF; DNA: TGTGCCAGCAGCCCACCAGGTATCCACGAGCAGTACTTC
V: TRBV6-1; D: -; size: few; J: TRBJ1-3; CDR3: CASSDTGTSSGNTIYF; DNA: TGTGCCAGCAGTGACACCGGGACAAGCTCTGGAAACACCATATATTTT
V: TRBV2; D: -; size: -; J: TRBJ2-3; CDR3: CASVPDPGNTQYF; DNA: TGTGCCAGCGTCCCGGATCCGGGGAATACGCAGTATTTT
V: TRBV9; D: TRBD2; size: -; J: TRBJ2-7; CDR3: CASSRLAGASYEQYF; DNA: TGTGCCAGCAGCCGACTAGCGGGAGCCTCCTACGAGCAGTACTTC
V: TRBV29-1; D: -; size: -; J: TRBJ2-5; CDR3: CSAAGTSQETQYF; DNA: TGCAGTGCTGCCGGGACTTCACAGGAGACCCAGTACTTC
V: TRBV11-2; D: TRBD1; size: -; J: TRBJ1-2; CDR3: CASSFRDRGGYTF; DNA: TGTGCCAGCAGCTTCCGGGACAGGGGTGGCTACACCTTC
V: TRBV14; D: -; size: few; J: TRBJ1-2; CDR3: CASSQGAGGRGYTF; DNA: TGTGCCAGCAGCCAAGGGGCGGGAGGCCGGGGCTACACCTTC
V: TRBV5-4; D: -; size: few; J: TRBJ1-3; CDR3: CASSLDSVGNTIYF; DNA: TGTGCCAGCAGCTTAGATTCAGTAGGAAACACCATATATTTT
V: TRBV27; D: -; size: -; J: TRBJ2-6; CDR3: CASLGGATGANVLTF; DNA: TGTGCCAGCCTGGGGGGGGCTACTGGGGCCAACGTCCTGACTTTC
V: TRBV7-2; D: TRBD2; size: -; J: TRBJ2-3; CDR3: CASSRLERDTDTQYF; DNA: TGTGCCAGCAGCCGGTTGGAGCGGGACACAGATACGCAGTATTTT
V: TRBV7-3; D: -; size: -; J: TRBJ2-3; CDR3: CASGYHATDTQYF; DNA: TGTGCCAGCGGTTATCATGCCACAGATACGCAGTATTTT
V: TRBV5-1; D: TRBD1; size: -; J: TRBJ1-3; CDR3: CASSTRGQSGNTIYF; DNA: TGCGCCAGCAGCACCAGGGGACAGTCTGGAAACACCATATATTTT
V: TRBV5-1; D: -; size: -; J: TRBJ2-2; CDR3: CASSLAEGRTGELFF; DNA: TGCGCCAGCAGCTTAGCTGAGGGGCGCACCGGGGAGCTGTTTTTT
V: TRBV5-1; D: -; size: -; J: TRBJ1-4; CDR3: CASSKWGATNEKLFF; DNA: TGCGCCAGCAGTAAATGGGGTGCAACTAATGAAAAACTGTTTTTT
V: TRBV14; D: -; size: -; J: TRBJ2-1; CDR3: CASSHGLINNEQFF; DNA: TGTGCCAGCAGCCATGGACTCATAAACAATGAGCAGTTCTTC
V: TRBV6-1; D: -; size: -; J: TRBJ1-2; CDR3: CAILEPYGYTF; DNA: TGTGCCATCCTGGAGCCCTATGGCTACACCTTC
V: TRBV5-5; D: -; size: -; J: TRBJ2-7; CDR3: CASSLIGDIAYEQYF; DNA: TGTGCCAGCAGCTTGATCGGGGACATAGCCTACGAGCAGTACTTC
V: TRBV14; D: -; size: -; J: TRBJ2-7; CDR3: CASSQEVLYEQYF; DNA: TGTGCCAGCAGCCAAGAGGTTCTCTACGAGCAGTACTTC
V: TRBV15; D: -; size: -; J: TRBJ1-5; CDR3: CATSRDGGGSQPQHF; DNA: TGTGCCACCAGCAGAGATGGTGGGGGGAGTCAGCCCCAGCATTTT
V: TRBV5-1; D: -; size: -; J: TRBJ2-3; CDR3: CASSLAGGHTQYF; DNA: TGCGCCAGCAGCTTGGCCGGCGGCCATACGCAGTATTTT
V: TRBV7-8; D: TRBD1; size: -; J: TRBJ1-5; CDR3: CASSLGWGQGPPQHF; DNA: TGTGCCAGCAGCTTAGGATGGGGACAGGGTCCACCCCAGCATTTT
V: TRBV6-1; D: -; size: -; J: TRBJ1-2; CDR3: CASTTGPWNYGYTF; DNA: TGTGCCAGCACAACAGGGCCGTGGAACTATGGCTACACCTTC
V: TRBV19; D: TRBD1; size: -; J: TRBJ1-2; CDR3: CASSTGTEFYGYTF; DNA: TGTGCCAGTAGTACCGGGACAGAGTTCTATGGCTACACCTTC
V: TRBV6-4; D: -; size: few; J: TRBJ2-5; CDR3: CASSVSIEETQYF; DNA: TGTGCCAGCAGTGTCTCGATAGAAGAGACCCAGTACTTC
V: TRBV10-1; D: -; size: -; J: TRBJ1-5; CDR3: CASSESRHRNQPQHF; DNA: TGCGCCAGCAGTGAGTCACGGCACCGAAATCAGCCCCAGCATTTT
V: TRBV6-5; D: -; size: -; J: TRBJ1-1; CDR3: CASSRISNTEAFF; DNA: TGTGCCAGCAGCCGCATTTCGAACACTGAAGCTTTCTTT
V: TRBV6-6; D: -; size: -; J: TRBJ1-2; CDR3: CASSITGTRGYTF; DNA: TGTGCCAGCAGCATCACAGGGACTCGGGGCTACACCTTC